These T cell receptor beta chains were read from a single sample in a study of human T cells and chemical hapten exposure. Using its own MiXCR run on the RACE reads, TCRdb lists one record per CDR3 protein. The sample contains 250,000 to 300,000 distinct CDR3 sequences, about 7.7% of which appear only once. The sequencing here drew on whole blood, taken in connection with sensitization to the hapten diphenylcyclopropenone (DPC). The receptor set was obtained from a man aged 18 to 29 with alopecia areata. Some clones in this sample may be carry-over from other donors' samples. The CDR3 runs from the conserved cysteine through the conserved F or W. A D gene is named only where the DNA matches it firmly. The listing skips clone size in some rows; elsewhere it reads once, few, many or a size class.

DNA: TGTGCCAGCAGTGCTACACTGAACACTGAAGCTTTCTTT; CDR3: CASSATLNTEAFF; D: NA; size: NA; V: TRBV12-3/TRBV12-4; J: TRBJ1-1
DNA: TGTGCCAGCAGCGCAATCGGGATCCACACCGGGGAGCTGTTTTTT; CDR3: CASSAIGIHTGELFF; D: NA; size: NA; V: TRBV7-2; J: TRBJ2-2
DNA: TGTGCCAGCAGCTCCGAAACAGTTCTGTCATCCTACGAGCAGTACTTC; CDR3: CASSSETVLSSYEQYF; D: NA; size: many; V: TRBV5-5; J: TRBJ2-7
DNA: TGTGCCAGCAGTTCCCCGGGACAACCTAATTCACCCCTCCACTTT; CDR3: CASSSPGQPNSPLHF; D: NA; size: many; V: TRBV28; J: TRBJ1-6
DNA: TGCAGTGCTAGTCCAGAACCCGGATATCTTTACAATGAGCAGTTCTTC; CDR3: CSASPEPGYLYNEQFF; D: NA; size: few; V: TRBV20-1; J: TRBJ2-1
DNA: TGTGCCAGCAGTTTCGGAACCCCTGACACCGGGGAGCTGTTTTTT; CDR3: CASSFGTPDTGELFF; D: NA; size: many; V: TRBV12-3/TRBV12-4; J: TRBJ2-2
DNA: TGCAGTGCCCAAGACACGGGAAGCTCCTACGAGCAGTACTTC; CDR3: CSAQDTGSSYEQYF; D: NA; size: NA; V: TRBV20-1; J: TRBJ2-7
DNA: TGTGCCAGCAGCGTCGTGGGGAGCTCTGGAAACACCATATATTTT; CDR3: CASSVVGSSGNTIYF; D: NA; size: many; V: TRBV9; J: TRBJ1-3
DNA: TGTGCCAGCAGCTTAGTAGGAGGGCCCGGTAATCAGCCCCAGCATTTT; CDR3: CASSLVGGPGNQPQHF; D: NA; size: many; V: TRBV7-2; J: TRBJ1-5
DNA: TGCGCCAGCTCTCTCGCAGCGGGGCCCGGGGAGACCCAGTACTTC; CDR3: CASSLAAGPGETQYF; D: TRBD2; size: few; V: TRBV10-1; J: TRBJ2-5
DNA: TGTGCCACCATGGGCGTGGAGCAGGGCTTCCCTGAAGCTTTCTTT; CDR3: CATMGVEQGFPEAFF; D: NA; size: NA; V: TRBV24-1; J: TRBJ1-1
DNA: TGTGCCAGCAGAAGATTTTCAGGGAGCGATGAAAAACTGTTTTTT; CDR3: CASRRFSGSDEKLFF; D: NA; size: many; V: TRBV6-2/TRBV6-3; J: TRBJ1-4
DNA: TGCGCCAGCAGCTTGGCGGCAGGGGCACGCAATTCACCCCTCCACTTT; CDR3: CASSLAAGARNSPLHF; D: NA; size: NA; V: TRBV5-1; J: TRBJ1-6
DNA: TGTGCCAGCAGCTCTCAGGGGTCAGATACGCAGTATTTT; CDR3: CASSSQGSDTQYF; D: NA; size: NA; V: TRBV7-2; J: TRBJ2-3
DNA: TGTGCCAGCAGTCCCCGTGGGCTAGCCAAAAACATTCAGTACTTC; CDR3: CASSPRGLAKNIQYF; D: NA; size: many; V: TRBV27; J: TRBJ2-4
DNA: TGCGCCAGCAGCTTTCAGGGGGCTGATGAGCAGTTCTTC; CDR3: CASSFQGADEQFF; D: TRBD1; size: few; V: TRBV5-1; J: TRBJ2-1
DNA: TGTGCCAGCAGTTCCGACAGACTCTTAGAAAAACTGTTTTTT; CDR3: CASSSDRLLEKLFF; D: NA; size: NA; V: TRBV6-2/TRBV6-3; J: TRBJ1-4
DNA: TGTGCCAGCAGTTCCGGGACTAGCGTCGAGACCCAGTACTTC; CDR3: CASSSGTSVETQYF; D: TRBD2; size: few; V: TRBV2; J: TRBJ2-5
DNA: TGTGCTAGTGGTTCGGACAGGGGCCGAGCTAACTATGGCTACACCTTC; CDR3: CASGSDRGRANYGYTF; D: TRBD1; size: few; V: TRBV12-5; J: TRBJ1-2
DNA: TGCAGTGCTTTAAAGGACAGGGCGGGAGAAGCTTTCTTT; CDR3: CSALKDRAGEAFF; D: TRBD1; size: NA; V: TRBV20-1; J: TRBJ1-1
DNA: TGCGCCAGCAGCTCGGTCGGTACTGAAGCTTTCTTT; CDR3: CASSSVGTEAFF; D: NA; size: many; V: TRBV5-1; J: TRBJ1-1
DNA: TGTGCCATCAGTGAGTCAACAGGGACCGTCTACGAGCAGTACTTC; CDR3: CAISESTGTVYEQYF; D: NA; size: many; V: TRBV10-3; J: TRBJ2-7
DNA: TGTGCCAGCAGCTTAGCGAAGAGCGGACAGGAAAAACTGTTTTTT; CDR3: CASSLAKSGQEKLFF; D: NA; size: NA; V: TRBV7-9; J: TRBJ1-4
DNA: TGTGCCAGCAGCCCCATGGGACAGCGGAACTCTGGAAACACCATATATTTT; CDR3: CASSPMGQRNSGNTIYF; D: TRBD1; size: few; V: TRBV5-6; J: TRBJ1-3
DNA: TGTGCCAGCAGCCTACTAGCGGGGGGGCCGGATACGCAGTATTTT; CDR3: CASSLLAGGPDTQYF; D: TRBD2; size: NA; V: TRBV7-2; J: TRBJ2-3
DNA: TGTGCCAGCAGTAGGGACAGGGGGCAGTGGGAGCAGTACTTC; CDR3: CASSRDRGQWEQYF; D: TRBD1; size: few; V: TRBV7-2; J: TRBJ2-7
DNA: TGTGCCAGCAGCTTGGGACCGACAGGGACCAGCACAGATACGCAGTATTTT; CDR3: CASSLGPTGTSTDTQYF; D: TRBD1; size: many; V: TRBV5-4; J: TRBJ2-3
DNA: TGCGCCAGCAGGGGACCCAGACTGGATGAAGCTTTCTTT; CDR3: CASRGPRLDEAFF; D: NA; size: many; V: TRBV5-1; J: TRBJ1-1
DNA: TGTGCCAGCAGCCCCTTCAGTCTAGCGGGGGGGAAAGAGACCCAGTACTTC; CDR3: CASSPFSLAGGKETQYF; D: TRBD2; size: NA; V: TRBV7-6; J: TRBJ2-5
DNA: TGTGCCAGCAGCTTATTCGGACAGACCTACAATGAGCAGTTCTTC; CDR3: CASSLFGQTYNEQFF; D: NA; size: few; V: TRBV11-2; J: TRBJ2-1
DNA: TGTGCTAGTGGTTTGGAAGGGCAGGGGGAAGCTTTCTTT; CDR3: CASGLEGQGEAFF; D: NA; size: NA; V: TRBV12-5; J: TRBJ1-1
DNA: TGCGCCAGCAGCCATGCTACAGGGGAGTTAGCCAAAAACATTCAGTACTTC; CDR3: CASSHATGELAKNIQYF; D: TRBD1; size: many; V: TRBV4-1; J: TRBJ2-4
DNA: TGTGCCAGCAGCTTGGGCCAACAGGGGCCCCAGCATTTT; CDR3: CASSLGQQGPQHF; D: NA; size: few; V: TRBV5-4; J: TRBJ1-5
DNA: TGCAGCGTTGGAATCGGACAGGGGGATCAGCCCCAGCATTTT; CDR3: CSVGIGQGDQPQHF; D: TRBD1; size: NA; V: TRBV29-1; J: TRBJ1-5
DNA: TGTGCCAGCAGAGCCCACCCGAACACCGGGGAGCTGTTTTTT; CDR3: CASRAHPNTGELFF; D: NA; size: NA; V: TRBV6-2/TRBV6-3; J: TRBJ2-2
DNA: TGCAGCGTTGGGTTTCGGGAAAAACTGTTTTTT; CDR3: CSVGFREKLFF; D: NA; size: many; V: TRBV29-1; J: TRBJ1-4
DNA: TGTGCCAGCAGCCCGAACCCAGGGGGCGGATCCGGGGAGCTGTTTTTT; CDR3: CASSPNPGGGSGELFF; D: TRBD1; size: few; V: TRBV7-3; J: TRBJ2-2
DNA: TGTGCCAGCCCTCGGGAGTCTCGCAATGAGCAGTTCTTC; CDR3: CASPRESRNEQFF; D: NA; size: NA; V: TRBV7-9; J: TRBJ2-1
DNA: TGTGCCACCACCGATAGCGGGGCCCCCACAGATACGCAGTATTTT; CDR3: CATTDSGAPTDTQYF; D: TRBD2; size: NA; V: TRBV24-1; J: TRBJ2-3
DNA: TGTGCCAGCAGTTTACGGGCCATATACTTTCACTATGGCTACACCTTC; CDR3: CASSLRAIYFHYGYTF; D: NA; size: many; V: TRBV27; J: TRBJ1-2
DNA: TGTGCCAGCAGCCAAGAAGGCCCTGACGGAACCCAGTACTTC; CDR3: CASSQEGPDGTQYF; D: NA; size: many; V: TRBV3-1; J: TRBJ2-5
DNA: TGTGCCAGCAGCTCACAGGGGGCGGAAGCTTTCTTT; CDR3: CASSSQGAEAFF; D: TRBD1; size: many; V: TRBV7-8; J: TRBJ1-1
DNA: TGTGCCAGCAGCGGGAACAATGAGCAGTTCTTC; CDR3: CASSGNNEQFF; D: NA; size: many; V: TRBV11-2; J: TRBJ2-1
DNA: TGTGCCAGCGGATTAATCACAGATACGCAGTATTTT; CDR3: CASGLITDTQYF; D: NA; size: NA; V: TRBV27; J: TRBJ2-3
DNA: TGTGCCAGCAGTTACTCTTCGACAGGCTCTAACTATGGCTACACCTTC; CDR3: CASSYSSTGSNYGYTF; D: NA; size: NA; V: TRBV6-5; J: TRBJ1-2
DNA: TGTGCCAGTAGTATGAATAGGGGATTCGATGAGCAGTTCTTC; CDR3: CASSMNRGFDEQFF; D: NA; size: few; V: TRBV19; J: TRBJ2-1
DNA: TGCAGCGGCACAGGGGACACTGAAGCTTTCTTT; CDR3: CSGTGDTEAFF; D: TRBD1; size: NA; V: TRBV20-1; J: TRBJ1-1